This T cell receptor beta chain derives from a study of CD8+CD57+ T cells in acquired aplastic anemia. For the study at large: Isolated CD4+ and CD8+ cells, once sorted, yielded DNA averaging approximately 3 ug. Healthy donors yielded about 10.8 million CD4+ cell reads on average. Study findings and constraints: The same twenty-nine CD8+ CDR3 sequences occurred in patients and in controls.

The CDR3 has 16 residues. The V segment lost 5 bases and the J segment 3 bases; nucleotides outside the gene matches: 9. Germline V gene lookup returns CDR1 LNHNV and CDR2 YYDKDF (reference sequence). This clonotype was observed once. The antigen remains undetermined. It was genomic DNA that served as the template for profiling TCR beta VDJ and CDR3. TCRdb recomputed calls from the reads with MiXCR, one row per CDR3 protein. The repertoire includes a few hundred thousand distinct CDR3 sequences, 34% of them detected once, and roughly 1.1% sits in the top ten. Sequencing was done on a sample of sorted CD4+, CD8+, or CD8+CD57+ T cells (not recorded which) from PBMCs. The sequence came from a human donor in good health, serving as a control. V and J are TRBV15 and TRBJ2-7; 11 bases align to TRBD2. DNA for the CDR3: TGTGCCACCAGCCGATCACTAGCGGGAGAAAGCTACGAGCAGTACTTC. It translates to CATSRSLAGESYEQYF.